This is a list of T cell receptor beta chains from one sample in a study of T-cell reconstitution after alpha-beta-depleted transplantation in children. A single record per CDR3 protein comes from TCRdb applying MiXCR to the PCR reads. The sample lists hundreds of thousands of distinct CDR3 sequences; roughly 15% were seen once. This sample comprised PBMCs, mostly from graft donor cells, obtained 360 days after TCRalphabeta/CD19-depleted stem cell transplant. Receptors originate from a male patient between 5 and 17 years old who had a stem cell transplant for acute lymphoblastic leukemia, so the T cells may come from the graft donor. Each CDR3 is given without its conserved first and last residue.

CDR3 protein: ASSLFNSGSNQPQH
CDR3 length: 14
V gene: TRBV5-6

CDR3 protein: SVELSSYEQY
CDR3 length: 10
V gene: TRBV29-1

CDR3 protein: ASRTGQGSNSPLH
CDR3 length: 13
V gene: TRBV6-1

CDR3 protein: SARERRGQETQY
CDR3 length: 12
V gene: TRBV20-1

CDR3 protein: ASSFSREETQY
CDR3 length: 11
V gene: TRBV7-9

CDR3 protein: ASSQPSSGGSYNEQF
CDR3 length: 15
V gene: TRBV4-1

CDR3 protein: ATSPRDRGLQPQH
CDR3 length: 13
V gene: TRBV15

CDR3 protein: AIGGGPNPDTQY
CDR3 length: 12
V gene: TRBV10-3

CDR3 protein: ASSQERGAGTSARTDTQY
CDR3 length: 18
V gene: TRBV4-1

CDR3 protein: ASSYSGQPQH
CDR3 length: 10
V gene: TRBV6-6

CDR3 protein: ASSYRTGTGLNYGYT
CDR3 length: 15
V gene: TRBV6-5

CDR3 protein: ATSPWTAGANVLT
CDR3 length: 13
V gene: TRBV15

CDR3 protein: ASSLGLNEQY
CDR3 length: 10
V gene: TRBV3-1

CDR3 protein: ASSLGGRDPRNEQF
CDR3 length: 14
V gene: TRBV7-6

CDR3 protein: ASSYRRFEKLF
CDR3 length: 11
V gene: TRBV6-5

CDR3 protein: ASSVLGQGAIDTQY
CDR3 length: 14
V gene: TRBV9

CDR3 protein: SVLLGTSVYEQF
CDR3 length: 12
V gene: TRBV29-1

CDR3 protein: ASSQDMTRANNEQF
CDR3 length: 14
V gene: TRBV4-2